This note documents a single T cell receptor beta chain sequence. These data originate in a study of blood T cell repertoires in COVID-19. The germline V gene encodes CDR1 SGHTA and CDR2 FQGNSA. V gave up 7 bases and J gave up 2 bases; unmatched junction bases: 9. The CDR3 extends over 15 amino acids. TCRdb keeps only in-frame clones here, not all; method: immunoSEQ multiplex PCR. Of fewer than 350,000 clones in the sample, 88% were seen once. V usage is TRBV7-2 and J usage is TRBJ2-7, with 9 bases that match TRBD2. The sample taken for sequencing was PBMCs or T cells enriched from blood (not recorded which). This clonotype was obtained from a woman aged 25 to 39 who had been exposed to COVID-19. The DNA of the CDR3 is TGTGCCAGCAACTATTTTAGCGGGAGCCCCTACGAGCAGTACTTC. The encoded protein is CASNYFSGSPYEQYF.